The 28 T cell receptor beta chains presented below share a single source sample, sequenced in a study of blood T cell repertoires in COVID-19. Sequenced by immunoSEQ multiplex PCR; TCRdb stores in-frame clones only, minus some. This repertoire shows about 190,000 clones, around 88% found once; its top ten account for 5.6%. What was sequenced was PBMCs or T cells enriched from blood (not recorded which). The receptors shown here come from a man in his forties or fifties with acute COVID-19.

The chain employs TRBV25-1 and TRBJ1-4, with D maybe TRBD1 (5 bases). Deletions cut 2 bases from V and 3 bases from J, with 10 bases between. Germline CDR1 is MGHDK and CDR2 is SYGVNS. This CDR3 contains 15 residues. CDR3: CASSEPGDANEKLFF. The DNA for the CDR3 is TGTGCCAGCAGTGAACCGGGGGACGCTAATGAAAAACTGTTTTTT.

The chain couples TRBV28 to TRBJ2-3; 11 bases are shared with TRBD1. Trimming cost V 3 bases and J 0 bases; bases outside gene matches: 8. This CDR3 comprises 18 residues. Germline V CDR1 and CDR2: MDHEN, SYDVKM. CDR3 coding DNA: TGTGCCAGCAGTTTGTGGACAGGGGGCGGGGGGAGCACAGATACGCAGTATTTT. Protein: CASSLWTGGGGSTDTQYF.

DNA of the CDR3: TGTGCCACCAGTGAGACAGTGGGGAGGGTCGGAGCTTTCTTT. Translating it yields CATSETVGRVGAFF. V gene TRBV24-1 combines with J gene TRBJ1-1; D perhaps matches TRBD1 (5 bases). Trimming took 4 bases from V and 10 from J, leaving 18 bases between them. This CDR3 has 14 residues. Germline CDR1 KGHDR, CDR2 SFDVKD.

This clone came up a few times. The CDR3 DNA follows: TGTGCCAGCAGCTCCAGGGAGGCACGGGATGAAAAACTGTTTTTT. Translation: CASSSREARDEKLFF. The chain employs TRBV11-1 and TRBJ1-4; maybe TRBD1 (5 bases). The V end lost 4 bases, the J end lost 6 bases, and 15 bases lay between the germline ends. Germline CDR1 reads SGHAT; CDR2 reads FQDESV (reference sequence). This CDR3 has 15 amino acids.

The J gene is TRBJ2-7, the V gene TRBV12-3 or TRBV12-4; D unresolved. V was cut by 6 bases and J by 0 bases, with 9 bases left in between. CDR3 length equals 13 residues. The CDR3 DNA reads TGTGCCAGCAGAGAGAGTAACTCCTACGAGCAGTACTTC. Protein: CASRESNSYEQYF.

The chain recombines TRBV9 with TRBJ1-1, with D unclear. V shed 2 bases and J shed 0 bases, with 11 bases lying between them. The CDR3 contains 15 residues. Germline CDR1 and CDR2: SGDLS and YYNGEE. The CDR3 region is CASSVGPMMNTEAFF. The CDR3, as DNA: TGTGCCAGCAGCGTGGGCCCTATGATGAACACTGAAGCTTTCTTT.

CDR3 in DNA: TGTGCCAGCAGCCCGACAGCCACTGAAGCTTTCTTT. It codes for CASSPTATEAFF. J is TRBJ1-1 and V is TRBV11-2, with a weak D call TRBD1 (5 bases). This CDR3 is built from 12 residues. V lost 5 bases and J 4 bases, leaving 8 bases between the germline ends. Germline V gives CDR1 SGHAT, CDR2 FQNNGV.

Written as DNA, the CDR3 is TGTGCCAGCGGCCCCACAGATACGCAGTATTTT. Protein product: CASGPTDTQYF. The chain is built from TRBV9 and TRBJ2-3, with no clear D. The CDR3 has 11 amino acids. Germline-derived CDR1 and CDR2 are SGDLS and YYNGEE. V lost 7 bases to trimming and J lost 2 bases, with 5 bases between them.

The chain links TRBV9 to TRBJ2-7, with D possibly matching TRBD1 (6 bases). The CDR3 consists of 14 residues. Germline CDR1 and CDR2: SGDLS and YYNGEE. Trimming removed 4 bases at V and 0 bases at J, with 11 bases between. CDR3 sequence (DNA): TGTGCCAGCAGCTTGGGGACACCCTCCTACGAGCAGTACTTC. Translating gives CASSLGTPSYEQYF. The full variable domain, with the rest looked up from reference TRBV9 and TRBJ2-7, is DSGVTQTPKHLITATGQRVTLRCSPRSGDLSVYWYQQSLDQGLQFLIQYYNGEERAKGNILERFSAQQFPDLHSELNLSSLELGDSALYFCASSLGTPSYEQYFGPGTRLTVT.

The chain is built from TRBV6-2 or TRBV6-3 and TRBJ2-5, with 8 bases lining up with TRBD2. Trimming removed 6 bases from V and 7 bases from J; junction bases left unmatched: 10. Per the germline V gene, CDR1 is MNHEY and CDR2 is SVGEGT. The length of the CDR3 is 14 residues. CDR3 amino acids: CASSPGTRYGTQYF. CDR3 DNA sequence: TGTGCCAGCAGCCCCGGGACTAGATACGGGACCCAGTACTTC.

The chain uses TRBV9 and TRBJ2-2, with 8 bases fitting TRBD2. Germline values: CDR1 SGDLS, CDR2 YYNGEE. The CDR3 is 14 amino acids. Germline trimming cut 6 bases from V and 7 bases from J; bases unmatched to any gene: 8. The CDR3 sequence: CASTVAGSGGELFF. CDR3 nucleotides: TGTGCCAGCACGGTAGCGGGATCGGGCGGGGAGCTGTTTTTT.

This chain joins TRBV25-1 and TRBJ2-7; 8 nucleotides match TRBD2. Germline V gene data show CDR1 as MGHDK and CDR2 as SYGVNS. V shed 1 base, J shed 12 bases, and the junction held 11 bases outside the gene matches. The CDR3 contains 14 residues. Here the CDR3 reads CASSESLAEQPSYF. The CDR3 DNA reads TGTGCCAGCAGTGAATCACTAGCGGAGCAACCCTCGTACTTC.

The chain joins TRBV6-5 to TRBJ2-3; maybe TRBD2 (6 bases). Germline-derived CDR1 and CDR2 are MNHEY and SVGAGI. Trimming removed 7 bases at V and 4 bases at J, with 15 bases between. CDR3 length: 14 residues. CDR3 residues: CASTPARGADTQYF. CDR3 DNA: TGTGCCAGCACCCCTGCGCGGGGAGCAGATACGCAGTATTTT.

The chain is built from TRBV5-6 and TRBJ1-2, with TRBD1 matching over 10 bases. CDR1 SGHDT and CDR2 YYEEEE come from the germline V gene. V lost 4 bases, J lost 5 bases, and 11 bases stayed unmatched. The CDR3 has 16 amino acids. CDR3 bases: TGTGCCAGCAGCGCCACCGGGACAGGGGCAAGTTATGGCTACACCTTC. Its protein product is CASSATGTGASYGYTF.

The chain is built from TRBV5-4 and TRBJ2-3, with D unresolved. This CDR3 is 15 amino acids long. Germline-derived CDR1 and CDR2 are SGHNT and YYREEE (reference sequence). The V gene lost 0 bases and the J gene lost 2 bases, with 10 bases spanning the gap. CDR3 protein: CASSLARSFTDTQYF. CDR3 DNA: TGTGCCAGCAGCTTGGCTAGATCGTTCACAGATACGCAGTATTTT.

CDR3 loop: CASRYQGSTGELFF. The CDR3 DNA reads as TGTGCCAGCAGATATCAGGGGAGCACCGGGGAGCTGTTTTTT. This chain connects TRBV28 to TRBJ2-2, with D possibly TRBD1 on 6 matching bases. V was trimmed by 6 bases and J by 4 bases, leaving 12 bases between them. The CDR3 consists of 14 residues. Germline CDR1 and CDR2: MDHEN and SYDVKM.

The gene calls are TRBV19 and TRBJ2-3, with 8 bases matching TRBD1. V shed 7 bases and J 2 bases; nucleotides not matched to a gene: 23. The CDR3 totals 20 residues. CDR1 and CDR2 (germline): LNHDA, SQIVND (reference sequence). In DNA, the CDR3 is TGTGCCAGTAAGAGAAGGGGTTTAGGCAGGGGGCCACGCTCCACAGATACGCAGTATTTT. It is translated as CASKRRGLGRGPRSTDTQYF.

The J gene is TRBJ2-7, the V gene TRBV30, with TRBD1 matching 9 bases. The germline V gene has CDR1 GTSNPN and CDR2 SVGIG (reference sequence). This CDR3 has 12 amino acids. With 8 bases clipped from V and 3 bases from J, the junction kept 5 bases outside the gene matches. The DNA of the CDR3 is TGTGCCCGACAGGACAGGGGCTACGAGCAGTACTTC. Amino acids: CARQDRGYEQYF.

This chain links TRBV4-1 with TRBJ2-7, with 7 bases fitting TRBD2. From germline, CDR1 is MGHRA and CDR2 YSYEKL. The CDR3 length is 15 residues. V lost 1 base and J lost 3; bases outside the gene matches: 6. The chain's CDR3 is CASSQGVPGGYEQYF. CDR3 nucleotides: TGCGCCAGCAGCCAAGGGGTTCCGGGGGGCTACGAGCAGTACTTC.

Regarding this clone: Sequence at one end of the junction differs from germline and may be a read error. The chain recombines TRBV24-1 with TRBJ2-7, with D tentatively TRBD2 (5 bases). The germline V gene has CDR1 KGHDR and CDR2 SFDVKD. The CDR3 length is 13 residues. The CDR3 is CATSGLNSYEQYF. The CDR3 DNA sequence: TGTGCCACGAGTGGACTGAACTCCTACGAGCAGTACTTC.

This clone appeared once. The chain links TRBV27 to TRBJ2-7, with D tentatively TRBD2 (6 bases). CDR3 length equals 14 residues. Between the trimmed V and J ends, which lost 7 bases and 0 bases, there was a span of 13 bases. Germline values: CDR1 MNHEY, CDR2 SMNVEV (reference sequence). The CDR3 DNA reads TGTGCCAGCACCCAAAGGAGGGGCTCCTACGAGCAGTACTTC. Protein product: CASTQRRGSYEQYF.

This sequence joins TRBV11-3 and TRBJ2-2; no clear D gene. The germline V gene encodes CDR1 SGHNT and CDR2 YENEEA. The CDR3 covers 13 residues. Trimming removed 1 base from V and 4 bases from J, with 4 bases in between. The CDR3 coding sequence is TGTGCCAGCAGCTTAGTCTCCACCGGGGAGCTGTTTTTT. As protein: CASSLVSTGELFF.

This clone was picked up one time. This chain links TRBV9 with TRBJ2-1; TRBD1 matches at 10 bases. V lost 7 bases, J lost 3 bases, and 7 bases stayed unmatched. The CDR3 sequence is 15 residues long. CDR1 SGDLS and CDR2 YYNGEE come from the germline V gene. CDR3 DNA sequence: TGTGCCAGCGGGACCGGGACAGGGGTCTACAATGAGCAGTTCTTC. Translating gives CASGTGTGVYNEQFF. Full variable domain (missing parts from reference TRBV9 and TRBJ2-1): DSGVTQTPKHLITATGQRVTLRCSPRSGDLSVYWYQQSLDQGLQFLIQYYNGEERAKGNILERFSAQQFPDLHSELNLSSLELGDSALYFCASGTGTGVYNEQFFGPGTRLTVL.

The gene calls are TRBV28 and TRBJ1-4; D not certain. V was pared by 6 bases and J by 1 base, with 12 bases between. Germline V gene sequence: CDR1 MDHEN, CDR2 SYDVKM. The CDR3 covers 15 residues. CDR3 bases: TGTGCCAGCAGCCTTCCCGGGGAAACTAATGAAAAACTGTTTTTT. It yields the protein CASSLPGETNEKLFF. The variable domain in full, with the rest retrieved from reference TRBV28 and TRBJ1-4, is DVKVTQSSRYLVKRTGEKVFLECVQDMDHENMFWYRQDPGLGLRLIYFSYDVKMKEKGDIPEGYSVSREKKERFSLILESASTNQTSMYLCASSLPGETNEKLFFGSGTQLSVL.

This clone was detected a few times. V and J are TRBV2 and TRBJ2-7; no firm D call. The CDR3 has 13 residues. Germline V CDR1 and CDR2: SNHLY, FYNNEI. V lost 7 bases to trimming and J lost 0 bases, with 10 bases between them. Here the CDR3 reads CASIWQDSYEQYF. CDR3 DNA: TGTGCCAGCATATGGCAGGACTCCTACGAGCAGTACTTC.

This clone was counted once. V and J are TRBV6-5 and TRBJ1-4; D is possibly TRBD1 (5 bases). Looked up from germline, CDR1 is MNHEY and CDR2 is SVGAGI. The CDR3 contains 14 residues. V was shortened by 6 bases and J by 0 bases, with 8 bases between the two germline ends. CDR3 in DNA: TGTGCCAGCAGACGACAGCCAACTAATGAAAAACTGTTTTTT. Translated, it gives CASRRQPTNEKLFF.

V and J are TRBV9 and TRBJ2-7; 7 nucleotides line up with TRBD1. Per germline, CDR1 SGDLS and CDR2 YYNGEE. The CDR3 covers 14 residues. V dropped 4 bases and J dropped 3; count of bases not matched to a gene: 7. CDR3 loop: CASSSGQTFYEQYF. For the CDR3, the DNA is TGTGCCAGCAGCTCGGGACAGACTTTCTACGAGCAGTACTTC.

The V gene is TRBV2, the J gene TRBJ1-5, with 8 bases matching TRBD1. Germline V gene data show CDR1 as SNHLY and CDR2 as FYNNEI. The CDR3 has 15 amino acids. Unmatched junction bases numbered 4, after V lost 6 bases and J lost 0 bases. The DNA of the CDR3 is TGTGCCAGCAGGGACAGGGCCTATAGCAATCAGCCCCAGCATTTT. Its translation is CASRDRAYSNQPQHF.